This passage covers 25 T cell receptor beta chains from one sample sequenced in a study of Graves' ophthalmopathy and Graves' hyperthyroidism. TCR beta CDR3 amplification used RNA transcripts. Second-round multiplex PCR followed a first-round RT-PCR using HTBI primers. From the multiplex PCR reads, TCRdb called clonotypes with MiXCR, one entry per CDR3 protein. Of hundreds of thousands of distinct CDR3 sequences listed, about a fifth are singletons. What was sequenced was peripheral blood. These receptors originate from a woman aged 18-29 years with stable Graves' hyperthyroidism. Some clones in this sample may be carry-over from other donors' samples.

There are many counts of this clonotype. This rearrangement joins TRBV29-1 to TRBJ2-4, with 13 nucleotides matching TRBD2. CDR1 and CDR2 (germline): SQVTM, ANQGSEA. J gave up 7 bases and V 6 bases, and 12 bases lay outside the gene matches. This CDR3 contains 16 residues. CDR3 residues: CSVAPGLAGVRNIQYF. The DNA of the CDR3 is TGCAGCGTAGCACCCGGACTAGCGGGAGTGAGGAACATTCAGTACTTC.

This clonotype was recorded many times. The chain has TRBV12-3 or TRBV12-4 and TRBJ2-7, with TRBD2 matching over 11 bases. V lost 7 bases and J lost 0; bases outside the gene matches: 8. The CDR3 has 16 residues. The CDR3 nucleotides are TGTGCCAGCACTCTCGGACTAGCGGGCCTCTCCTACGAGCAGTACTTC. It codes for CASTLGLAGLSYEQYF.

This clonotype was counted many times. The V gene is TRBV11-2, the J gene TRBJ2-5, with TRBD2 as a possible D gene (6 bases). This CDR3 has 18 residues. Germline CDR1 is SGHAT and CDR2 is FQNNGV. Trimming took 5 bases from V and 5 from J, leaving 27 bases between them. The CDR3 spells CASSVPTRDWTSMETQYF. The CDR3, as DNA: TGTGCCAGCAGCGTCCCCACCCGGGACTGGACCAGTATGGAGACCCAGTACTTC.

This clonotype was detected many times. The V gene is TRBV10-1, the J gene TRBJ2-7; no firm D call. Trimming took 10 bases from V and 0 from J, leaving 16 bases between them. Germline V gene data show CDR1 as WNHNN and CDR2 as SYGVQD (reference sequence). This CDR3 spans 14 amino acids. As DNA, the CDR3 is TGCGCCAACGACGAGGCGCTAAGCTCCTACGAGCAGTACTTC. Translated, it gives CANDEALSSYEQYF.

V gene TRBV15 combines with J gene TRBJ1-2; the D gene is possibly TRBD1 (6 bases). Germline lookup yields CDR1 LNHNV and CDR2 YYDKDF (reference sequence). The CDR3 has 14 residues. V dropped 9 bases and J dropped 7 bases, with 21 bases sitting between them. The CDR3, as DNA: TGTGCCACTAATATCGGACAGTCCCACTCTGGCTACACCTTC. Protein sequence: CATNIGQSHSGYTF.

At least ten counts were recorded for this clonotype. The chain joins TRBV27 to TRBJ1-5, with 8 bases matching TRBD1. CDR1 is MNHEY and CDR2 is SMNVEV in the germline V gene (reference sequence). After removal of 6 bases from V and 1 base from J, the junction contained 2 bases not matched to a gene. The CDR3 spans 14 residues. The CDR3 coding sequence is TGTGCCAGCAGCAGGGACAGGAGCAATCAGCCCCAGCATTTT. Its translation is CASSRDRSNQPQHF.

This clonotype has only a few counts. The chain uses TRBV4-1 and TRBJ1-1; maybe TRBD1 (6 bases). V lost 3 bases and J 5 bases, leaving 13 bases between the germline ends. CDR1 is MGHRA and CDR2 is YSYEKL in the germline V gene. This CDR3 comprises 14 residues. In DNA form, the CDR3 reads TGCGCCAGCAGCCACAAGGGGGGTTGGACTGAAGCTTTCTTT. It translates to CASSHKGGWTEAFF.

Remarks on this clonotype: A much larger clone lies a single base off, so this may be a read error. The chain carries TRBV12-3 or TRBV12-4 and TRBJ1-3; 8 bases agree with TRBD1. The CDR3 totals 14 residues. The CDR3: CAGRDRSSGNTIYF. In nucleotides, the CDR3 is TGTGCCGGCAGGGACAGGTCCTCTGGAAACACCATATATTTT.

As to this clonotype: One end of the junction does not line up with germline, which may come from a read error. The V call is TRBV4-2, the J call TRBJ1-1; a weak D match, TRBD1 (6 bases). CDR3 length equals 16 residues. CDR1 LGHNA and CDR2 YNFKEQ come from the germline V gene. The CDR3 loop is CAGSQHAMTGNTEAFF. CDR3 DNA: TGTGCCGGCAGCCAACACGCAATGACAGGGAACACTGAAGCTTTCTTT.

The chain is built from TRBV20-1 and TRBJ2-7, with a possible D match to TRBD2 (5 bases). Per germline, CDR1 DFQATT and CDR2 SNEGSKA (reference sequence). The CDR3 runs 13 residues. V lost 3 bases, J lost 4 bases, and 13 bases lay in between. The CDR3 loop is CSASFRGGYEQYF. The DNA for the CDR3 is TGCAGTGCTAGTTTCCGGGGTGGGTACGAGCAGTACTTC.

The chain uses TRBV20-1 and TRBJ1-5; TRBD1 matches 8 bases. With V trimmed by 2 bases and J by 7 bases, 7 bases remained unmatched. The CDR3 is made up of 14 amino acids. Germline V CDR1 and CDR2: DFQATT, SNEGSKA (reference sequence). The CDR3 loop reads CSARWTGTGQPQHF. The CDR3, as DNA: TGCAGTGCTAGATGGACAGGGACGGGACAGCCCCAGCATTTT.

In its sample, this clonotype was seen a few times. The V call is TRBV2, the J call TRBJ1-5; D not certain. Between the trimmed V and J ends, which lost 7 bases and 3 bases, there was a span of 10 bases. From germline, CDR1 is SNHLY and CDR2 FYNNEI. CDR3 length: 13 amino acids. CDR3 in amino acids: CASNHRDNQPQHF. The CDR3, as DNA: TGTGCCAGCAATCACAGAGACAATCAGCCCCAGCATTTT.

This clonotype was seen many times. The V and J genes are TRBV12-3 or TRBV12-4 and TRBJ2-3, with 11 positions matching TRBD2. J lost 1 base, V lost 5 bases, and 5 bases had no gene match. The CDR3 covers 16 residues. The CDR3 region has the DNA TGTGCCAGCAGTCCAGTAGCGGGAGGGCGCACAGATACGCAGTATTTT. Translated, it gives CASSPVAGGRTDTQYF.

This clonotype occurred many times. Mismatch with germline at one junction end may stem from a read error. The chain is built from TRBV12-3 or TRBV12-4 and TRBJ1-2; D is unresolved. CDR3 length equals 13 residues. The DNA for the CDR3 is TGTGCCAGCACCCCCGCCGCCCCGGGCCCGACGGACTTC. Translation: CASTPAAPGPTDF.

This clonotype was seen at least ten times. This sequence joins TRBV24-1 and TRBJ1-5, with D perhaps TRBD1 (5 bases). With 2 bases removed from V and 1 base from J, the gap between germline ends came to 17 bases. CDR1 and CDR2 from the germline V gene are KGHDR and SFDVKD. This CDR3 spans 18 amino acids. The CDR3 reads CATSDSAGRGLSNQPQHF. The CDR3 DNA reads TGTGCCACCAGTGATTCGGCAGGCCGGGGGTTAAGCAATCAGCCCCAGCATTTT.

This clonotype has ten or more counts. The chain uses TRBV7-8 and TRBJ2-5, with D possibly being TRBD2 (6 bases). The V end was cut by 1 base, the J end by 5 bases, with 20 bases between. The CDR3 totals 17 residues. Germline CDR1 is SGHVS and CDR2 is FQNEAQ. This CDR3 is CASSLGLRTEGLETQYF. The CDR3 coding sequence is TGTGCCAGCAGCTTAGGTTTGAGGACGGAGGGATTGGAGACCCAGTACTTC. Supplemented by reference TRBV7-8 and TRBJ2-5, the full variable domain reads GAGVSQSPRYKVAKRGQDVALRCDPISGHVSLFWYQQALGQGPEFLTYFQNEAQLDKSGLPSDRFFAERPEGSVSTLKIQRTQQEDSAVYLCASSLGLRTEGLETQYFGPGTRLLVL.

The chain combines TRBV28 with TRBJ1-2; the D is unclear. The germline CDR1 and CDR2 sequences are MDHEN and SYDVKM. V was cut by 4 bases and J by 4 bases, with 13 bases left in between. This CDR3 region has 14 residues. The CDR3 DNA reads TGTGCCAGCAGTTGGCACACGGAGGCCTATGGCTACACCTTC. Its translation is CASSWHTEAYGYTF.

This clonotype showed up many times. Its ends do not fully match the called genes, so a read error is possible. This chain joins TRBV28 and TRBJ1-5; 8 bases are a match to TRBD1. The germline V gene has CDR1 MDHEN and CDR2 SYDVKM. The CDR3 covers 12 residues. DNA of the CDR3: TGTGCCAGCAGTTCCCCGGGACAGGTCGCAGTTTTT. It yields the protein CASSSPGQVAVF. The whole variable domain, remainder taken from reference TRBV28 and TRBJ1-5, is DVKVTQSSRYLVKRTGEKVFLECVQDMDHENMFWYRQDPGLGLRLIYFSYDVKMKEKGDIPEGYSVSREKKERFSLILESASTNQTSMYLCASSSPGQVAVFGDGTRLSIL.

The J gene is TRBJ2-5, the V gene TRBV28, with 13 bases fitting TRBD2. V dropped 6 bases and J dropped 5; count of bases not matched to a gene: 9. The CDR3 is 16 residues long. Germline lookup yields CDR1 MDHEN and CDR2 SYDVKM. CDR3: CASSPGLAGVIETQYF. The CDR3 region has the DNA TGTGCCAGCAGCCCCGGACTAGCGGGAGTTATCGAGACCCAGTACTTC.

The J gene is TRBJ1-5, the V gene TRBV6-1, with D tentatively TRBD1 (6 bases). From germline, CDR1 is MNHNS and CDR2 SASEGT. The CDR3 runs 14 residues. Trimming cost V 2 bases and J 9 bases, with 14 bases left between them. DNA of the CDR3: TGTGCCAGCAGTGAACGACAGGCTTATGCGCCCCAGCATTTT. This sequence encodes CASSERQAYAPQHF.

The CDR3 sequence is CASSIPDGSGYTF. CDR3 nucleotides: TGTGCCAGTAGTATACCCGACGGGTCCGGCTACACCTTC. The J gene is TRBJ1-2, the V gene TRBV19; D remains ambiguous. Deletions cut 2 bases from V and 8 bases from J, with 12 bases between. The germline V gene encodes CDR1 LNHDA and CDR2 SQIVND (reference sequence). The CDR3 runs 13 residues.

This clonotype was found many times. This CDR3 is CASSFARGPNTEAFF. The CDR3 region has the DNA TGTGCCAGCAGCTTCGCTAGGGGACCGAACACTGAAGCTTTCTTT. V usage is TRBV11-3 and J usage is TRBJ1-1, with D perhaps TRBD1 (5 bases). The CDR3 sequence is 15 residues long. Trimming stripped 3 bases from V and 1 base from J, with 12 bases between. Germline values: CDR1 SGHNT, CDR2 YENEEA. Based on the CDR3 plus reference TRBV11-3 and TRBJ1-1, the full variable domain is EAGVVQSPRYKIIEKKQPVAFWCNPISGHNTLYWYLQNLGQGPELLIRYENEEAVDDSQLPKDRFSAERLKGVDSTLKIQPAELGDSAVYLCASSFARGPNTEAFFGQGTRLTVV.

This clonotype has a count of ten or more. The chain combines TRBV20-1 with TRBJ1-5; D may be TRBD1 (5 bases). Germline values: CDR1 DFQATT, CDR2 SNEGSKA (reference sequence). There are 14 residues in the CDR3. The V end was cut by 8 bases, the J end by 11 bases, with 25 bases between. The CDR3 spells CSSLERQGSMSQHF. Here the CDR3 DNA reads TGCAGTTCTCTCGAGAGGCAGGGATCAATGTCCCAGCATTTT.

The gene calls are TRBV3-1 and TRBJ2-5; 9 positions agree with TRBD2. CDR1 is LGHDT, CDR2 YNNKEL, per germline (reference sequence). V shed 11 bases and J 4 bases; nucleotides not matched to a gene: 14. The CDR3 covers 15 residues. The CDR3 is CASVASGDRGETQYF. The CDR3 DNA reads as TGTGCCTCCGTGGCTAGCGGGGACCGGGGAGAGACCCAGTACTTC.

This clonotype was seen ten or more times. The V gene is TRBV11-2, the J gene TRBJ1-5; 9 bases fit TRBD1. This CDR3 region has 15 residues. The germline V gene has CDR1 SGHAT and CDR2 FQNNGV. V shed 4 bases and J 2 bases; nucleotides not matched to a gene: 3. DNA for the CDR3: TGTGCCAGCAGCTGGGGACAGGGTGGCAATCAGCCCCAGCATTTT. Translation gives CASSWGQGGNQPQHF.